The T cell receptor beta chain described here comes from a study of T-cell memory formation after mild COVID-19. Overall study results and limits: Day 15 to 85 contracting clones showed balanced CD4/CD8; day 15 to 37 expanders favored CD4+.

This clonotype showed up just a few times. Its antigen is not identified. Via MiXCR, TCRdb re-called the 5' RACE reads, giving one row per CDR3 protein. The sample carries some 320,000 distinct CDR3 sequences, roughly an eighth recorded once. Germline CDR1 is SNHLY and CDR2 is FYNNEI. The ends were cut back, 11 bases at V and 2 bases at J, with 15 bases in the middle. The CDR3 totals 13 residues. J is TRBJ1-2 and V is TRBV2; TRBD1 is a possible D gene (6 bases). Sequenced material: PBMCs or a T cell subset sorted from them (not recorded which). This receptor was identified in a man between 18 and 35 years old who had mild COVID-19 (a few samples of this study predate the infection). Cell type and time point are not known. For the CDR3, the DNA is TGTGCCGAAGGGGGTACCCTAAACTATGGCTACACCTTC. Protein product: CAEGGTLNYGYTF. The full variable domain, in which reference TRBV2 and TRBJ1-2 provide the parts outside the CDR3, is EPEVTQTPSHQVTQMGQEVILRCVPISNHLYFYWYRQILGQKVEFLVSFYNNEISEKSEIFDDQFSVERPDGSNFTLKIRSTKLEDSAMYFCAEGGTLNYGYTFGSGTRLTVV.